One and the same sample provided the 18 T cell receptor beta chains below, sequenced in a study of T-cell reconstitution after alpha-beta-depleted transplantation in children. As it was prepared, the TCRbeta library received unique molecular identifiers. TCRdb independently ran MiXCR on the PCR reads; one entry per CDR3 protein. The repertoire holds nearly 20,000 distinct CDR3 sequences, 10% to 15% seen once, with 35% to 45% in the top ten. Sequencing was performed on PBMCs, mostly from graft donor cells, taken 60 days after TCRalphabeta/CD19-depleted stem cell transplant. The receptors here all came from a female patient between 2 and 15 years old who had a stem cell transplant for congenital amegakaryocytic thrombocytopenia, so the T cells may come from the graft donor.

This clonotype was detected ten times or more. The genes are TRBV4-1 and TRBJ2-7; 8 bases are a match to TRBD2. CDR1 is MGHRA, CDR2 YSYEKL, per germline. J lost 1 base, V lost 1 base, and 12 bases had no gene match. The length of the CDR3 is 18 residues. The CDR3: CASSQVGIGGRPSYEQYF. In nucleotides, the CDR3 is TGCGCCAGCAGCCAAGTGGGTATCGGCGGGAGGCCTTCCTACGAGCAGTACTTC.

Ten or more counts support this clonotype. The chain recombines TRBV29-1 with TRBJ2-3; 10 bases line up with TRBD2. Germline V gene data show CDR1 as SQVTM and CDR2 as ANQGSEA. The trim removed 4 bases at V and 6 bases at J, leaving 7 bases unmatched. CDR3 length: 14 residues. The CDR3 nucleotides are TGCAGCGTTGGATCTAGCGGGAGTTCTGATACGCAGTATTTT. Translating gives CSVGSSGSSDTQYF.

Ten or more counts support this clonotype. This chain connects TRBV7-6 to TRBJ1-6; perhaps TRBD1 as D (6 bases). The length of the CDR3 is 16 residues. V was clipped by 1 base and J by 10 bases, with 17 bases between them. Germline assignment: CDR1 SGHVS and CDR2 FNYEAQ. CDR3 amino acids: CASSLDAGVFGSPLHF. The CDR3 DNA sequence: TGTGCCAGCAGCTTAGACGCAGGGGTGTTTGGGTCACCCCTCCACTTT.

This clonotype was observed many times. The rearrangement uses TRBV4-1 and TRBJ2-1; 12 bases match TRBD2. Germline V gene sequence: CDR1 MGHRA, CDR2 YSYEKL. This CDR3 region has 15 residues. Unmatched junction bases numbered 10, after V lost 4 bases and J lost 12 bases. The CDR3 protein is CASSLSGTSGSAQFF. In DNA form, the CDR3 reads TGCGCCAGCAGCCTGAGTGGGACTAGCGGGTCAGCGCAGTTCTTC.

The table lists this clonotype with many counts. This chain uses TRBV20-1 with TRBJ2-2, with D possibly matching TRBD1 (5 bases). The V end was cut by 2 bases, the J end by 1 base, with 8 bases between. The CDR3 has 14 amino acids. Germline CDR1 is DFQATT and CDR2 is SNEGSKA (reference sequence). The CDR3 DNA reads TGCAGTGCTAGATCAGGGCAGAACACCGGGGAGCTGTTTTTT. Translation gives CSARSGQNTGELFF.

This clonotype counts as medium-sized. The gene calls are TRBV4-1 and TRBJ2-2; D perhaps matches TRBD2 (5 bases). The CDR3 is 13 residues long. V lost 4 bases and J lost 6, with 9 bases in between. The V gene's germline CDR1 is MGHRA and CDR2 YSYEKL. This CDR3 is CASSPRGPGELFF. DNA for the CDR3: TGCGCCAGCAGCCCCCGAGGGCCCGGGGAGCTGTTTTTT.

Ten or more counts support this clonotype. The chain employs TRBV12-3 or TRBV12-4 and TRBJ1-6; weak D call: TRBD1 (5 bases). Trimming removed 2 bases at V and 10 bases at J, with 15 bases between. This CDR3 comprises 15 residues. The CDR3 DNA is TGTGCCAGCAGTTTATCCTCCCAGGGAGAATCACCCCTCCACTTT. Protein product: CASSLSSQGESPLHF.

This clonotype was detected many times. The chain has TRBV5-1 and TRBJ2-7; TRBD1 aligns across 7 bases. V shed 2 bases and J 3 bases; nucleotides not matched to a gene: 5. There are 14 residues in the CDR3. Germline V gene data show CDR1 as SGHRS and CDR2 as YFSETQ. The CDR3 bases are TGCGCCAGCAGCTTTCGACAGGGCTTCTACGAGCAGTACTTC. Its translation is CASSFRQGFYEQYF.

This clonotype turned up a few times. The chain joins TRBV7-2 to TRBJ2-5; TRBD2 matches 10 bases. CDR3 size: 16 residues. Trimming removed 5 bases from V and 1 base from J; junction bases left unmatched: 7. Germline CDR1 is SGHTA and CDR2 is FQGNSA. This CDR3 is CASSRRTSGGQETQYF. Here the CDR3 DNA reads TGTGCCAGCAGCCGGAGGACTAGCGGCGGCCAAGAGACCCAGTACTTC.

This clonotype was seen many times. The CDR3 sequence: CASSYGLAGSTDTQYF. The CDR3 coding sequence is TGTGCCAGCAGCTACGGACTAGCGGGAAGCACAGATACGCAGTATTTT. The chain carries TRBV9 and TRBJ2-3; 12 nucleotides line up with TRBD2. The germline V gene encodes CDR1 SGDLS and CDR2 YYNGEE. The CDR3 totals 16 residues. J lost 0 bases, V lost 4 bases, and 3 bases had no gene match.

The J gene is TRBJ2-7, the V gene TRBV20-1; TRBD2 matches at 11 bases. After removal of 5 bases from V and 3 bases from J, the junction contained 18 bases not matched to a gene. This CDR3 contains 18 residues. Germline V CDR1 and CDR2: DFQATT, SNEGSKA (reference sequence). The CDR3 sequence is CSALAIGRASGRYYEQYF. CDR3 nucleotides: TGCAGTGCTCTAGCGATCGGTAGGGCTAGCGGGAGGTACTACGAGCAGTACTTC.

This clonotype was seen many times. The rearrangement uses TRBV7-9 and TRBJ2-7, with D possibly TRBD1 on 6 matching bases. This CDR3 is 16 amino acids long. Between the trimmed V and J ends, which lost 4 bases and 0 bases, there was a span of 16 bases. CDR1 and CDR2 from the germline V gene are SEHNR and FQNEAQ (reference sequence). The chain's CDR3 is CASSSSTGRYSYEQYV. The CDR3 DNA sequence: TGTGCCAGCAGCTCCTCGACAGGTCGCTACTCCTACGAGCAGTACGTC.

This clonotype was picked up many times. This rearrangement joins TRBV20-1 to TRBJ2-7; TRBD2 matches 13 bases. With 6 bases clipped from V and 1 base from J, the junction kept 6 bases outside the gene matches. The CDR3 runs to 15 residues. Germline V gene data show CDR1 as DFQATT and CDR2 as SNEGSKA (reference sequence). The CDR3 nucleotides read TGCAGTGCGGTACCGGGACTAGCGGGGTCCTACGAGCAGTACTTC. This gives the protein CSAVPGLAGSYEQYF.

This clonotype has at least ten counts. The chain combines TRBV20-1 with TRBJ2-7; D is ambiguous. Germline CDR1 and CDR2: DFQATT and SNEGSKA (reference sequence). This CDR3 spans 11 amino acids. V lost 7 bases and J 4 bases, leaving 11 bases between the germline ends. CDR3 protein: CSEPSGYEQYF. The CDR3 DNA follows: TGCAGTGAGCCCAGTGGTTACGAGCAGTACTTC.

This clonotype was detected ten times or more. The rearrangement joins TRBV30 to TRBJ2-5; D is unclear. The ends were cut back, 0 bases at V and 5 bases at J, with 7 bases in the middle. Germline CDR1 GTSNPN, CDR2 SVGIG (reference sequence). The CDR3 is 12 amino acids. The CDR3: CAWSVQGETQYF. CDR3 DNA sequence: TGTGCCTGGAGTGTACAAGGGGAGACCCAGTACTTC.

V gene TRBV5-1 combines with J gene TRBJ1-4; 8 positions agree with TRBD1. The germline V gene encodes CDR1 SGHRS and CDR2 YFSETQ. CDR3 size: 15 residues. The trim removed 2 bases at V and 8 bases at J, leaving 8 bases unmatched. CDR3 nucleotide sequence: TGCGCCAGCAGCTTCAGGGGGCTACTTATCGAAAAACTGTTTTTT. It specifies CASSFRGLLIEKLFF.

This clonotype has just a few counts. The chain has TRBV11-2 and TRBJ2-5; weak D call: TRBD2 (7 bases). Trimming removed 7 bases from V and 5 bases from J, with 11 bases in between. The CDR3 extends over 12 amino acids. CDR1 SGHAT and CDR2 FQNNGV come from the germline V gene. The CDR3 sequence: CASTGGSETQYF. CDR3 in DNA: TGTGCCAGCACGGGGGGCAGTGAGACCCAGTACTTC.

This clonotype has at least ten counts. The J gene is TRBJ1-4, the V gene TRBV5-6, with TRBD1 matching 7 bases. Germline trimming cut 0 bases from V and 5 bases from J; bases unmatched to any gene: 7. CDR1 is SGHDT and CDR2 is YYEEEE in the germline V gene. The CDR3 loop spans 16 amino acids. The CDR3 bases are TGTGCCAGCAGCTTGGGGACAGGACAGCAAAATGAAAAACTGTTTTTT. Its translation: CASSLGTGQQNEKLFF.